This TCR beta chain derives from a study of PD-1 and CTLA-4 blockade in melanoma. Profiled with immunoSEQ multiplex PCR; TCRdb holds only in-frame clones, not every one. In the table there are about 16,000 clones, about two thirds of which are singletons. This clone came up once. This sequence originates from a human donor with melanoma. This specimen was CD8+ T cells from peripheral blood, taken from a patient given anti-PD-1 treatment.

The CDR3: CASSQGQGVRDHEQYF. In nucleotides, the CDR3 is TGCGCCAGCAGCCAAGGACAGGGAGTGAGGGACCACGAGCAGTACTTC. The chain couples TRBV4-1 to TRBJ2-7; TRBD1 matches at 7 bases. The germline CDR1 and CDR2 sequences are MGHRA and YSYEKL. V lost 1 base and J lost 5; bases outside the gene matches: 11. The CDR3 length is 16 residues.